Following are 28 T cell receptor beta chains from one sample sequenced in a study of cytomegalovirus exposure and HLA in healthy donors (dated by TCRdb to 2016 to 2017). Libraries were built with the immunoSEQ multiplex PCR assay. TCRdb re-hosts the immuneACCESS table, in-frame sequences only. Its copies lack some clones; in the studies checked, an unresolved V gene accounts for under half of them, and the cause for the rest is not known. This sample gives about 110,000 clones in total; around 89% of them show up just once. Clones ranked in the top ten supply about 1.8% of the sample. The sample consisted of PBMCs. These receptors all come from a woman aged 18 to 35 in good health and CMV-seropositive.

The rearrangement uses TRBV2 and TRBJ2-2; 11 nucleotides match TRBD2. The V gene end was trimmed by 7 bases and the J gene end by 0 bases; junction bases not matched to a gene: 10. Germline lookup yields CDR1 SNHLY and CDR2 FYNNEI. The CDR3 contains 18 residues. DNA for the CDR3: TGTGCCAGCACCCTCGATCGACTAGCGGGGACGAACACCGGGGAGCTGTTTTTT. Protein sequence: CASTLDRLAGTNTGELFF.

The V call is TRBV28, the J call TRBJ2-7; TRBD1 might be the D (6 bases). The V end lost 10 bases, the J end lost 3 bases, and 13 bases lay between the germline ends. The length of the CDR3 is 12 residues. CDR1 and CDR2 (germline): MDHEN, SYDVKM. The CDR3 here is CATSGHSYEQYF. DNA for the CDR3: TGTGCCACCTCGGGACACAGCTACGAGCAGTACTTC.

The chain couples TRBV6-5 to TRBJ2-1; 9 bases map to TRBD2. V dropped 8 bases and J dropped 7; count of bases not matched to a gene: 6. Per germline, CDR1 MNHEY and CDR2 SVGAGI. The CDR3 spans 13 residues. The CDR3 region has the DNA TGTGCCAGCCGCGGGGGGGCCCGTAATGAGCAGTTCTTC. This sequence encodes CASRGGARNEQFF.

The chain employs TRBV5-4 and TRBJ2-7; TRBD2 might be the D (6 bases). The V end was cut by 0 bases, the J end by 4 bases, with 11 bases between. The length of the CDR3 is 14 residues. Germline CDR1 reads SGHNT; CDR2 reads YYREEE (reference sequence). The CDR3 here is CASSLGDSRYEQYF. CDR3 coding DNA: TGTGCCAGCAGCTTGGGGGACTCACGATACGAGCAGTACTTC.

The chain recombines TRBV6-1 with TRBJ2-2; 7 bases map to TRBD1. The CDR3 extends over 16 amino acids. Germline V gives CDR1 MNHNS, CDR2 SASEGT. The J segment lost 2 bases and the V segment lost 3 bases, leaving 6 bases of the junction unmatched. CDR3 loop: CASSDLTGRNTGELFF. Here the CDR3 DNA reads TGTGCCAGCAGTGACCTGACAGGGCGTAACACCGGGGAGCTGTTTTTT.

V usage is TRBV28 and J usage is TRBJ1-5; 9 bases map to TRBD1. CDR1 is MDHEN, CDR2 SYDVKM, per germline. The CDR3 has 15 residues. Trimming cost V 5 bases and J 6 bases; bases outside gene matches: 8. CDR3 residues: CASSPPGQGGQPQHF. The CDR3 DNA reads TGTGCCAGCAGTCCCCCGGGACAGGGCGGTCAGCCCCAGCATTTT.

The V gene is TRBV18, the J gene TRBJ1-1; unclear D gene. This CDR3 is 13 amino acids long. Germline assignment: CDR1 KGHSH and CDR2 LQKENI. The V gene lost 2 bases and the J gene lost 2 bases, with 6 bases spanning the gap. CDR3 protein: CASSPIENTEAFF. The CDR3 region has the DNA TGTGCCAGCTCACCAATAGAAAACACTGAAGCTTTCTTT.

V usage is TRBV18 and J usage is TRBJ1-1, with 8 bases fitting TRBD1. V was pared by 3 bases and J by 0 bases, with 3 bases of the junction left unmatched. The germline CDR1 and CDR2 sequences are KGHSH and LQKENI. The CDR3 has 15 residues. As DNA, the CDR3 is TGTGCCAGCTCACCCCGACAGGGGATGAACACTGAAGCTTTCTTT. Amino acids: CASSPRQGMNTEAFF.

The rearrangement links TRBV28 to TRBJ1-4, with D possibly TRBD1 on 6 matching bases. V lost 3 bases and J 4 bases, leaving 12 bases between the germline ends. There are 15 residues in the CDR3. Germline assignment: CDR1 MDHEN and CDR2 SYDVKM. DNA for the CDR3: TGTGCCAGCAGTTTCCATCAGGGGAATAATGAAAAACTGTTTTTT. Its translation: CASSFHQGNNEKLFF. Full variable domain (missing parts from reference TRBV28 and TRBJ1-4): DVKVTQSSRYLVKRTGEKVFLECVQDMDHENMFWYRQDPGLGLRLIYFSYDVKMKEKGDIPEGYSVSREKKERFSLILESASTNQTSMYLCASSFHQGNNEKLFFGSGTQLSVL.

The chain joins TRBV2 to TRBJ1-5; maybe TRBD1 (5 bases). The CDR3 length is 14 residues. In germline, CDR1 is SNHLY, CDR2 FYNNEI. V dropped 2 bases and J dropped 1 base, with 6 bases sitting between them. Written as DNA, the CDR3 is TGTGCCAGCAGTGAATACAGGAGCAATCAGCCCCAGCATTTT. Encoded protein: CASSEYRSNQPQHF.

The chain carries TRBV11-2 and TRBJ1-5; D unresolved. The CDR3 runs to 15 residues. The germline CDR1 and CDR2 sequences are SGHAT and FQNNGV. Trimming removed 4 bases at V and 1 base at J, with 11 bases between. This CDR3 is CASSSDFRSNQPQHF. The CDR3 region has the DNA TGTGCCAGCAGCTCCGACTTCAGAAGCAATCAGCCCCAGCATTTT.

The J gene is TRBJ2-7, the V gene TRBV6-5; 7 bases are shared with TRBD1. The CDR3 covers 14 residues. Trimming at V came to 2 bases and at J to 0 bases, leaving 1 base not matched to a gene. In germline, CDR1 is MNHEY, CDR2 SVGAGI. The CDR3 DNA reads TGTGCCAGCAGTTACGGGACAGACTCCTACGAGCAGTACTTC. Its protein is CASSYGTDSYEQYF.

V is TRBV19 and J is TRBJ1-5; D uncertain. This CDR3 has 13 amino acids. Germline V gene lookup returns CDR1 LNHDA and CDR2 SQIVND (reference sequence). Between the trimmed V and J ends, which lost 3 bases and 7 bases, there was a span of 10 bases. In DNA, the CDR3 is TGTGCCAGTAGTATCCGGGGAGACCAGCCCCAGCATTTT. Protein product: CASSIRGDQPQHF.

The CDR3 is CASSLQVTAKNIQYF. For the CDR3, the DNA is TGTGCCAGCAGTTTACAGGTTACGGCCAAAAACATTCAGTACTTC. The chain employs TRBV28 and TRBJ2-4; D remains ambiguous. Germline V gives CDR1 MDHEN, CDR2 SYDVKM. This CDR3 has 15 residues. Trimming pared 2 bases from V and 1 base from J, leaving 9 bases between. The whole variable domain, filled in from reference TRBV28 and TRBJ2-4, reads DVKVTQSSRYLVKRTGEKVFLECVQDMDHENMFWYRQDPGLGLRLIYFSYDVKMKEKGDIPEGYSVSREKKERFSLILESASTNQTSMYLCASSLQVTAKNIQYFGAGTRLSVL.

V gene TRBV5-4 combines with J gene TRBJ2-1, with 10 nucleotides matching TRBD1. Germline-derived CDR1 and CDR2 are SGHNT and YYREEE (reference sequence). The J segment lost 4 bases and the V segment lost 4 bases, leaving 5 bases of the junction unmatched. The CDR3 is 15 residues long. The CDR3 sequence: CASSPRDRGYNEQFF. CDR3 DNA: TGTGCCAGCAGCCCCCGGGACAGGGGTTACAATGAGCAGTTCTTC.

There are a few counts of this clone. The chain couples TRBV11-2 to TRBJ1-6, with 7 bases aligning to TRBD1. This CDR3 has 14 amino acids. Germline V gene data show CDR1 as SGHAT and CDR2 as FQNNGV. With V trimmed by 6 bases and J by 9 bases, 8 bases remained unmatched. The CDR3 loop reads CASREGARGSPLHF. The CDR3 DNA is TGTGCCAGCAGGGAGGGGGCCCGGGGTTCACCCCTCCACTTT.

The V call is TRBV6-6, the J call TRBJ1-6, with unresolved D. Germline V gene sequence: CDR1 MNHNY, CDR2 SVGAGI (reference sequence). This CDR3 spans 13 amino acids. The V end lost 5 bases, the J end lost 10 bases, and 12 bases lay between the germline ends. The DNA of the CDR3 is TGTGCCAGCAGTACTACCCCGAAATCACCCCTCCACTTT. Protein: CASSTTPKSPLHF.

This chain's CDR3 is CSVQAGNQPGGAFF. CDR3 sequence (DNA): TGCAGCGTTCAGGCAGGCAACCAACCCGGGGGAGCTTTCTTT. V is TRBV29-1 and J is TRBJ1-1; D might be TRBD1 (5 bases). Trimming shortened V by 5 bases and J by 10 bases, and 23 bases separated the two germline ends. Germline V gene data show CDR1 as SQVTM and CDR2 as ANQGSEA. CDR3 length: 14 amino acids.

V is TRBV18 and J is TRBJ2-7, with a weak D call TRBD1 (6 bases). The CDR3 runs 13 residues. With 3 bases removed from V and 3 bases from J, the gap between germline ends came to 9 bases. CDR1 is KGHSH and CDR2 is LQKENI in the germline V gene. In DNA form, the CDR3 reads TGTGCCAGCTCACCTCCGGACAGCTACGAGCAGTACGTC. The encoded protein is CASSPPDSYEQYV.

This chain uses TRBV6-1 with TRBJ2-7; tentatively, D is TRBD1 (6 bases). The CDR3 totals 14 residues. CDR1 is MNHNS, CDR2 SASEGT, per germline. Trimming stripped 4 bases from V and 5 bases from J, with 15 bases between. Here the CDR3 reads CASSGDTGWNEQYF. In DNA, the CDR3 is TGTGCCAGCAGTGGGGACACGGGGTGGAACGAGCAGTACTTC.

The rearrangement joins TRBV6-1 to TRBJ2-1; 8 nucleotides agree with TRBD1. CDR3 length: 18 amino acids. J was trimmed by 4 bases and V by 2 bases; bases with no gene match: 13. Germline values: CDR1 MNHNS, CDR2 SASEGT. The CDR3 protein is CASSETALGQDSYNEQFF. CDR3 in DNA: TGTGCCAGCAGTGAAACCGCCCTGGGACAGGATTCTTACAATGAGCAGTTCTTC.

The chain uses TRBV7-6 and TRBJ2-7; TRBD2 matches at 11 bases. From germline, CDR1 is SGHVS and CDR2 FNYEAQ. The CDR3 is 15 amino acids. With V trimmed by 5 bases and J by 7 bases, 10 bases remained unmatched. CDR3 sequence: CASSPYSGGAREQYV. CDR3 DNA sequence: TGTGCCAGCAGCCCTTATAGCGGGGGGGCGCGGGAGCAGTACGTC.

This chain connects TRBV7-9 to TRBJ1-1, with D possibly being TRBD1 (5 bases). Trimming cost V 1 base and J 7 bases, with 10 bases left between them. There are 13 residues in the CDR3. Germline V lookup: CDR1 SEHNR, CDR2 FQNEAQ (reference sequence). The CDR3, as DNA: TGTGCCAGCAGCTTAGAAGGGGCTCTTGAAGCTTTCTTT. It is translated as CASSLEGALEAFF.

The chain carries TRBV2 and TRBJ2-5; D perhaps matches TRBD1 (5 bases). This CDR3 comprises 13 residues. Germline CDR1 and CDR2: SNHLY and FYNNEI. Between the trimmed V and J ends, which lost 7 bases and 2 bases, there was a span of 11 bases. The chain's CDR3 is CASKGNQQETQYF. The CDR3 nucleotides read TGTGCCAGCAAGGGGAACCAGCAAGAGACCCAGTACTTC.

The rearrangement uses TRBV6-1 and TRBJ1-2, with D perhaps matching TRBD1 (6 bases). Germline assignment: CDR1 MNHNS and CDR2 SASEGT. This CDR3 contains 15 residues. Trimming removed 2 bases from V and 5 bases from J, with 15 bases in between. CDR3 DNA: TGTGCCAGCAGTGAACAGGGGTGGCTGGCTTATGGCTACACCTTC. It encodes CASSEQGWLAYGYTF.

J is TRBJ1-1 and V is TRBV28, with TRBD1 matching over 10 bases. The trim removed 7 bases at V and 3 bases at J, leaving 17 bases unmatched. Germline V gene data show CDR1 as MDHEN and CDR2 as SYDVKM. The CDR3 runs 18 residues. In DNA, the CDR3 is TGTGCCAGCACTACTTCCGGGGACAGGGGCTTAAGGGACACTGAAGCTTTCTTT. It specifies CASTTSGDRGLRDTEAFF.

The CDR3 loop is CAISESRGQPQHF. CDR3 coding DNA: TGTGCCATCAGTGAGTCCAGGGGTCAGCCCCAGCATTTT. This chain links TRBV10-3 with TRBJ1-5; TRBD1 might be the D (6 bases). The CDR3 runs 13 residues. V was clipped by 0 bases and J by 6 bases, with 6 bases between them. Germline V gene lookup returns CDR1 ENHRY and CDR2 SYGVKD.

The CDR3 sequence: CASSLVEGGNQPQHF. Here the CDR3 DNA reads TGTGCCAGCAGCTTAGTGGAGGGAGGCAATCAGCCCCAGCATTTT. V is TRBV7-6 and J is TRBJ1-5; D is unresolved. V dropped 1 base and J dropped 2 bases, with 9 bases sitting between them. Germline CDR1 SGHVS, CDR2 FNYEAQ. The CDR3 extends over 15 amino acids.